A selection of T cell receptor beta chains follows, all from one sample in a study. MiXCR was run by TCRdb on the 5' RACE reads, yielding one entry per CDR3 protein. The profile shows 11,000 or so distinct CDR3 sequences, around 28% of them singletons. The sample was Tregs sorted from a lymph node. Receptors were obtained from a female donor with breast cancer. The conserved cysteine and the conserved F or W are not part of the CDR3 here.

v_call: TRBV2
cdr3_length: 11
j_call: TRBJ2-7
cdr3_aa: ASSSGTSYEQY

v_call: TRBV6-5
cdr3_length: 16
j_call: TRBJ1-5
cdr3_aa: ASSWQRRGPYSNQPQH

v_call: TRBV10-3
cdr3_length: 14
j_call: TRBJ1-1
cdr3_aa: AISEWTGGVNTEAF

v_call: TRBV6-5
cdr3_length: 11
j_call: TRBJ1-1
cdr3_aa: ASSYSRQIEAF

v_call: TRBV6-5
cdr3_length: 10
j_call: TRBJ1-1
cdr3_aa: ASSYWTGEAF

v_call: TRBV5-8
cdr3_length: 13
j_call: TRBJ2-2
cdr3_aa: ASSPIAGEAGELF

v_call: TRBV6-5
cdr3_length: 12
j_call: TRBJ1-1
cdr3_aa: ASSYRDRGTEAF

v_call: TRBV29-1
cdr3_length: 11
j_call: TRBJ1-5
cdr3_aa: SVEDGGGQPQH

v_call: TRBV2
cdr3_length: 11
j_call: TRBJ1-5
cdr3_aa: ASGTGFGQPQH

v_call: TRBV5-1
cdr3_length: 15
j_call: TRBJ2-1
cdr3_aa: ASSLALGFSSYNEQF

v_call: TRBV12-3/TRBV12-4
cdr3_length: 9
j_call: TRBJ2-5
cdr3_aa: ASSFRETQY

v_call: TRBV10-3
cdr3_length: 11
j_call: TRBJ2-7
cdr3_aa: AISSDSSYEQY

v_call: TRBV7-3
cdr3_length: 14
j_call: TRBJ2-2
cdr3_aa: ASSLGLAGATGELF

v_call: TRBV3-1
cdr3_length: 11
j_call: TRBJ1-2
cdr3_aa: ASSPGTVYGYT

v_call: TRBV4-1
cdr3_length: 16
j_call: TRBJ2-3
cdr3_aa: ASSQDPRGRAITDTKY